One and the same sample provided the 26 T cell receptor beta chains below, sequenced in a study of a mutant IDH1 vaccine in newly diagnosed glioma. Time point noted: baseline, week 1 (first vaccination visit). Treatment described: pre-vaccination baseline after standard-of-care therapy. Generated by immunoSEQ multiplex PCR, the TCRdb table keeps only in-frame clones and is missing some. Of 50,000 or so clones listed, just over 85% are singletons. The sequenced sample was PBMCs, obtained from a glioma patient treated with radiotherapy, temozolomide or both. These receptors all come from a man in his forties with glioma.

This chain joins TRBV28 and TRBJ2-1; D is unclear. The ends were cut back, 2 bases at V and 3 bases at J, with 20 bases in the middle. Per the germline V gene, CDR1 is MDHEN and CDR2 is SYDVKM. The CDR3 loop spans 18 amino acids. CDR3 coding DNA: TGTGCCAGCAGTTTAAGGGTGGTTTTAGGAGAGAACTACAATGAGCAGTTCTTC. Translating gives CASSLRVVLGENYNEQFF. The full variable domain, rest sourced from reference TRBV28 and TRBJ2-1, is DVKVTQSSRYLVKRTGEKVFLECVQDMDHENMFWYRQDPGLGLRLIYFSYDVKMKEKGDIPEGYSVSREKKERFSLILESASTNQTSMYLCASSLRVVLGENYNEQFFGPGTRLTVL.

V is TRBV5-1 and J is TRBJ2-3; 8 bases agree with TRBD2. The J segment lost 6 bases and the V segment lost 4 bases, leaving 7 bases of the junction unmatched. The CDR3 spans 14 residues. Germline-derived CDR1 and CDR2 are SGHRS and YFSETQ. CDR3 in amino acids: CASSPGLAVDTQYF. CDR3 nucleotide sequence: TGCGCCAGCAGCCCAGGACTAGCAGTTGATACGCAGTATTTT.

This rearrangement joins TRBV18 to TRBJ1-1; 7 bases map to TRBD1. The CDR3 consists of 14 residues. The germline CDR1 and CDR2 sequences are KGHSH and LQKENI. Trimming removed 0 bases from V and 5 bases from J; junction bases left unmatched: 3. The CDR3 DNA is TGTGCCAGCTCACCACCAGGGGGCGGGACTGAAGCTTTCTTT. Protein product: CASSPPGGGTEAFF. Drawing the rest from reference TRBV18 and TRBJ1-1, the complete variable domain is NAGVMQNPRHLVRRRGQEARLRCSPMKGHSHVYWYRQLPEEGLKFMVYLQKENIIDESGMPKERFSAEFPKEGPSILRIQQVVRGDSAAYFCASSPPGGGTEAFFGQGTRLTVV.

J is TRBJ2-4 and V is TRBV5-1; no reliable D call. The CDR3 is 13 residues long. Germline-derived CDR1 and CDR2 are SGHRS and YFSETQ. V lost 2 bases to trimming and J lost 9 bases, with 12 bases between them. The CDR3 loop reads CASSFTAQSIQYF. The CDR3, as DNA: TGCGCCAGCAGCTTTACAGCTCAAAGCATTCAGTACTTC. Using reference TRBV5-1 and TRBJ2-4 for the parts outside the CDR3, the full variable domain is KAGVTQTPRYLIKTRGQQVTLSCSPISGHRSVSWYQQTPGQGLQFLFEYFSETQRNKGNFPGRFSGRQFSNSRSEMNVSTLELGDSALYLCASSFTAQSIQYFGAGTRLSVL.

The rearrangement joins TRBV18 to TRBJ2-5; maybe TRBD1 (5 bases). In germline, CDR1 is KGHSH, CDR2 LQKENI. The CDR3 totals 14 residues. Trimming stripped 3 bases from V and 2 bases from J, with 10 bases between. The CDR3 bases are TGTGCCAGCTCACCGAGACAGAATCAAGAGACCCAGTACTTC. Translation: CASSPRQNQETQYF.

The CDR3 nucleotides read TGTGCCAGCAGCTCATCGGGGGGATCCGGGGAGCTGTTTTTT. Residues: CASSSSGGSGELFF. The chain employs TRBV7-6 and TRBJ2-2; 7 bases are a match to TRBD2. This CDR3 is built from 14 residues. V lost 4 bases to trimming and J lost 6 bases; unmatched junction nucleotides: 5. In germline, CDR1 is SGHVS, CDR2 FNYEAQ.

The chain uses TRBV29-1 and TRBJ1-2; D unresolved. The CDR3 totals 14 residues. V was trimmed by 2 bases and J by 3 bases, leaving 13 bases between them. CDR1 and CDR2 (germline): SQVTM, ANQGSEA. The CDR3 loop reads CSVERRAEHYGYTF. CDR3 nucleotides: TGCAGCGTTGAACGGAGGGCAGAGCACTATGGCTACACCTTC.

CDR3 bases: TGTGCCAGCAGTTTCGGACAGGGGAATGGCTACACCTTC. Translation gives CASSFGQGNGYTF. The chain uses TRBV27 and TRBJ1-2; 9 bases line up with TRBD1. With 3 bases clipped from V and 6 bases from J, the junction kept 2 bases outside the gene matches. CDR1 and CDR2 (germline): MNHEY, SMNVEV (reference sequence). The CDR3 runs 13 residues.

The chain recombines TRBV6-4 with TRBJ2-3; D gene uncertain. Looked up from germline, CDR1 is MRHNA and CDR2 is SNTAGT. The V end lost 1 base, the J end lost 4 bases, and 3 bases lay between the germline ends. There are 12 residues in the CDR3. This chain's CDR3 is CASSDWADTQYF. DNA for the CDR3: TGTGCCAGCAGTGACTGGGCAGATACGCAGTATTTT.

V gene TRBV6-4 combines with J gene TRBJ1-1; the D is unclear. This CDR3 is 13 amino acids long. Deletions cut 6 bases from V and 1 base from J, with 9 bases between. Germline V gene data show CDR1 as MRHNA and CDR2 as SNTAGT. Here the CDR3 reads CASSATQNTEAFF. In DNA form, the CDR3 reads TGTGCCAGCAGCGCCACACAGAACACTGAAGCTTTCTTT.

This sequence joins TRBV12-5 and TRBJ1-1, with D perhaps TRBD1 (6 bases). Germline V gene lookup returns CDR1 LGHNT and CDR2 FRNRAP. V lost 9 bases to trimming and J lost 0 bases, with 11 bases between them. This CDR3 is 13 amino acids long. The CDR3 nucleotides read TGTGCTAGCGGGGGGGCTATGAACACTGAAGCTTTCTTT. Protein: CASGGAMNTEAFF.

The chain recombines TRBV2 with TRBJ1-1; D may be TRBD1 (5 bases). The germline V gene encodes CDR1 SNHLY and CDR2 FYNNEI. Deletions cut 7 bases from V and 5 bases from J, with 14 bases between. The CDR3 extends over 13 amino acids. CDR3 nucleotide sequence: TGTGCCAGCAAAACGGGGGTAGGGACTGAAGCTTTCTTT. Protein sequence: CASKTGVGTEAFF.

The chain recombines TRBV2 with TRBJ1-1; no firm D call. The germline gives CDR1 SNHLY, CDR2 FYNNEI. V was cut by 11 bases and J by 2 bases, with 18 bases left in between. The CDR3 loop spans 14 amino acids. Here the CDR3 DNA reads TGTGCCCGATCCCCTGAGGGCGGTAACACTGAAGCTTTCTTT. Protein sequence: CARSPEGGNTEAFF.

The gene calls are TRBV19 and TRBJ2-7, with D possibly being TRBD1 (6 bases). This CDR3 spans 13 amino acids. Germline CDR1 and CDR2: LNHDA and SQIVND (reference sequence). Trimming removed 1 base at V and 7 bases at J, with 11 bases between. In DNA, the CDR3 is TGTGCCAGTAGTATAGTTCAGGGGCAAGAGCAGTACTTC. Protein sequence: CASSIVQGQEQYF.

The chain combines TRBV9 with TRBJ2-3; D unclear. Germline V CDR1 and CDR2: SGDLS, YYNGEE. Trimming took off 0 bases at V and 5 bases at J, with 4 bases between the two ends. This CDR3 is 12 amino acids long. CDR3 nucleotides: TGTGCCAGCAGCGTAGGGCAAGATACGCAGTATTTT. It encodes CASSVGQDTQYF.

This rearrangement joins TRBV19 to TRBJ2-3; 7 bases are a match to TRBD1. Trimming took 6 bases from V and 4 from J; bases not matched to a gene: 13. The V gene's germline CDR1 is LNHDA and CDR2 SQIVND (reference sequence). CDR3 length equals 16 residues. The CDR3 DNA sequence: TGTGCCAGTAGCACACGCGGGCACAGGGGCCCAGATACGCAGTATTTT. It codes for CASSTRGHRGPDTQYF.

The chain combines TRBV5-4 with TRBJ1-4; 7 nucleotides agree with TRBD1. There are 12 residues in the CDR3. CDR1 is SGHNT and CDR2 is YYREEE in the germline V gene (reference sequence). J gave up 12 bases and V 4 bases, and 6 bases lay outside the gene matches. CDR3 residues: CASSLGQEQLFF. In nucleotides, the CDR3 is TGTGCCAGCAGCCTAGGACAGGAACAACTGTTTTTT. Full variable domain (outside the CDR3, taken from reference TRBV5-4 and TRBJ1-4): ETGVTQSPTHLIKTRGQQVTLRCSSQSGHNTVSWYQQALGQGPQFIFQYYREEENGRGNFPPRFSGLQFPNYSSELNVNALELDDSALYLCASSLGQEQLFFGSGTQLSVL.

V usage is TRBV29-1 and J usage is TRBJ2-7; TRBD1 matches at 9 bases. V lost 7 bases, J lost 7 bases, and 8 bases stayed unmatched. Per germline, CDR1 SQVTM and CDR2 ANQGSEA. There are 12 residues in the CDR3. The CDR3 bases are TGCAGCGGGGGACAGGGACCTGGAGAGCAGTACTTC. This encodes CSGGQGPGEQYF.

This chain uses TRBV10-3 with TRBJ2-1, with 12 positions matching TRBD1. The V and J ends lost 6 bases and 6 bases, in that order; junction bases with no gene match: 9. In germline, CDR1 is ENHRY, CDR2 SYGVKD. The CDR3 is made up of 16 amino acids. The CDR3, as DNA: TGTGCCATCAGAGCGACCGGGACAGGGGGCACCAATGAGCAGTTCTTC. Its translation: CAIRATGTGGTNEQFF.

The rearrangement joins TRBV19 to TRBJ2-7, with 7 bases identical to TRBD2. The V segment lost 5 bases and the J segment 5 bases; nucleotides outside the gene matches: 12. This CDR3 comprises 15 residues. Germline V gene data show CDR1 as LNHDA and CDR2 as SQIVND (reference sequence). CDR3 coding DNA: TGTGCCAGTAGTTTCGCCGGGACTACCTACAACGAGCAGTACTTC. Its translation is CASSFAGTTYNEQYF.

V is TRBV15 and J is TRBJ2-7; TRBD1 aligns across 10 bases. Germline trimming cut 3 bases from V and 4 bases from J; bases unmatched to any gene: 15. Per the germline V gene, CDR1 is LNHNV and CDR2 is YYDKDF (reference sequence). The CDR3 length is 18 residues. The CDR3 DNA follows: TGTGCCACCAGCAGCACTCTTACCCAGGGACAGGGGAGGTACGAGCAGTACTTC. Translated, it gives CATSSTLTQGQGRYEQYF.

This clone was counted between two and nine times. V and J are TRBV5-1 and TRBJ1-4, with D possibly matching TRBD1 (6 bases). The CDR3 loop spans 15 amino acids. V dropped 3 bases and J dropped 6 bases, with 15 bases sitting between them. CDR1 is SGHRS and CDR2 is YFSETQ in the germline V gene. CDR3 protein: CASSYQQGSDEKLFF. Written as DNA, the CDR3 is TGCGCCAGCAGCTACCAACAGGGAAGCGATGAAAAACTGTTTTTT.

The V and J genes are TRBV4-2 and TRBJ2-7; TRBD2 matches 13 bases. V gave up 4 bases and J gave up 2 bases; unmatched junction bases: 5. The V gene's germline CDR1 is LGHNA and CDR2 YNFKEQ. The CDR3 runs to 16 residues. Written as DNA, the CDR3 is TGTGCCAGCAGCCCCGGGACTAGCGGGACCCCCTACGAGCAGTACTTC. As protein: CASSPGTSGTPYEQYF.

This rearrangement joins TRBV27 to TRBJ1-1, with D perhaps TRBD1 (5 bases). CDR1 is MNHEY and CDR2 is SMNVEV in the germline V gene (reference sequence). CDR3 length: 14 amino acids. V was pared by 4 bases and J by 4 bases, with 13 bases between. CDR3 DNA sequence: TGTGCCAGCAGTTGGGGGGGTAGGGGCACTGAAGCTTTCTTT. Protein sequence: CASSWGGRGTEAFF.

The J gene is TRBJ1-1, the V gene TRBV7-2, with D possibly TRBD1 on 5 matching bases. Germline CDR1 is SGHTA and CDR2 is FQGNSA. The CDR3 loop spans 14 amino acids. V dropped 5 bases and J dropped 1 base, with 11 bases sitting between them. CDR3 DNA sequence: TGTGCCAGCAGCCCGACAGTGGCGAACACTGAAGCTTTCTTT. It translates to CASSPTVANTEAFF.

Of note for this clone: Mismatch with germline at one junction end may stem from a read error. This sequence joins TRBV2 and TRBJ1-4; TRBD1 is a possible D gene (5 bases). The CDR3 loop spans 12 amino acids. Looked up from germline, CDR1 is SNHLY and CDR2 is FYNNEI. The CDR3 nucleotides read TGTGCCAGTGGGGTGGGTCCCGATATCGGGGGTTTT. Translating gives CASGVGPDIGGF.